The next 11 T cell receptor beta chains were all read from a single sample in a study of breast tumors, draining lymph nodes, adjacent tissues. TCRdb itself ran the multiplex PCR reads through MiXCR, one entry per CDR3 protein. The sample consists of under 150,000 distinct CDR3 sequences, about 20% of them appearing once. Axillary draining lymph nodes of breast cancer patients supplied the node samples. The sample comprised axillary lymph node tissue. The receptors come from a female donor with breast cancer. Some clones in this sample may be carry-over from other donors' samples.

This clonotype has a handful of counts. This chain joins TRBV5-1 and TRBJ2-3, with 11 positions matching TRBD2. Germline CDR1 and CDR2: SGHRS and YFSETQ. The CDR3 length is 19 residues. The trim removed 1 base at V and 1 base at J, leaving 11 bases unmatched. CDR3 in amino acids: CASSLTTSGRWMGTDTQYF. Written as DNA, the CDR3 is TGCGCCAGCAGCTTGACCACTAGCGGGAGATGGATGGGCACAGATACGCAGTATTTT.

This clonotype was observed at least ten times. V gene TRBV20-1 combines with J gene TRBJ2-3, with D hard to call. V was clipped by 6 bases and J by 3 bases, with 7 bases between them. Germline CDR1 and CDR2: DFQATT and SNEGSKA (reference sequence). The CDR3 sequence is 11 residues long. The chain's CDR3 is CSAVITDTQYF. CDR3 coding DNA: TGCAGTGCGGTAATTACAGATACGCAGTATTTT.

This clonotype was counted ten times or more. The CDR3 protein is CASSLLVNRAGDYGYTF. CDR3 bases: TGTGCCAGCAGCTTATTAGTTAACAGGGCGGGGGACTATGGCTACACCTTC. V is TRBV11-2 and J is TRBJ1-2; tentatively, D is TRBD1 (6 bases). The CDR3 is 17 amino acids. Germline V lookup: CDR1 SGHAT, CDR2 FQNNGV. V was shortened by 2 bases and J by 3 bases, with 19 bases between the two germline ends. The whole variable domain, remainder taken from reference TRBV11-2 and TRBJ1-2, is EAGVAQSPRYKIIEKRQSVAFWCNPISGHATLYWYQQILGQGPKLLIQFQNNGVVDDSQLPKDRFSAERLKGVDSTLKIQPAKLEDSAVYLCASSLLVNRAGDYGYTFGSGTRLTVV.

This clonotype showed up many times. The CDR3 here is CASSDSVNEKLFF. CDR3 coding DNA: TGCGCCAGCAGTGACAGCGTTAATGAAAAACTGTTTTTT. This chain joins TRBV5-1 and TRBJ1-4; D is perhaps TRBD1 (5 bases). Germline V gives CDR1 SGHRS, CDR2 YFSETQ. V lost 5 bases, J lost 4 bases, and 9 bases lay in between. The CDR3 extends over 13 amino acids.

Ten or more counts support this clonotype. The J gene is TRBJ2-2, the V gene TRBV27; 9 positions match TRBD2. Germline CDR1 MNHEY, CDR2 SMNVEV (reference sequence). Trimming cost V 5 bases and J 0 bases; bases outside gene matches: 4. The CDR3 is made up of 16 amino acids. For the CDR3, the DNA is TGTGCCAGCAGTACGACTAGCGGAGCGAACACCGGGGAGCTGTTTTTT. This sequence encodes CASSTTSGANTGELFF.

This clonotype showed up many times. The chain couples TRBV4-1 to TRBJ2-6; D is undetermined. V was pared by 3 bases and J by 0 bases, with 6 bases between. CDR3 size: 15 residues. CDR1 is MGHRA and CDR2 is YSYEKL in the germline V gene. Here the CDR3 reads CASSHVSSGANVLTF. The CDR3 region has the DNA TGCGCCAGCAGCCACGTGAGCTCTGGGGCCAACGTCCTGACTTTC.

Concerning this clonotype: A read error is likely, as this CDR3 ends without the conserved phenylalanine or tryptophan. This chain links TRBV20-1 with TRBJ2-7; 8 positions agree with TRBD1. The germline CDR1 and CDR2 sequences are DFQATT and SNEGSKA (reference sequence). V lost 3 bases to trimming and J lost 6 bases; unmatched junction nucleotides: 13. CDR3 size: 15 residues. The DNA of the CDR3 is TGCAGTGCTAGCGGAATGACAGGGGCCGCCTGCGAGCAGTACCTC. This encodes CSASGMTGAACEQYL.

This clonotype came up many times. The chain couples TRBV6-6 to TRBJ2-7; perhaps TRBD2 as D (5 bases). The length of the CDR3 is 14 residues. CDR1 and CDR2 from the germline V gene are MNHNY and SVGAGI (reference sequence). Trimming removed 0 bases at V and 0 bases at J, with 6 bases between. Here the CDR3 reads CASSYSGDSYEQYF. The CDR3 DNA is TGTGCCAGCAGTTACTCCGGGGACTCCTACGAGCAGTACTTC.

At least ten counts were recorded for this clonotype. V is TRBV24-1 and J is TRBJ2-1, with TRBD1 identical over 7 bases. Trimming removed 4 bases from V and 0 bases from J; junction bases left unmatched: 5. The CDR3 totals 16 residues. The germline V gene encodes CDR1 KGHDR and CDR2 SFDVKD. CDR3 in amino acids: CATSEPTGVSYNEQFF. CDR3 nucleotides: TGTGCCACCAGTGAGCCCACAGGGGTCTCCTACAATGAGCAGTTCTTC.

This clonotype was counted ten times or more. This CDR3 is CSASPLGAADQETQYF. CDR3 sequence (DNA): TGCAGTGCTAGCCCTCTCGGGGCCGCAGATCAAGAGACCCAGTACTTC. The V gene is TRBV20-1, the J gene TRBJ2-5, with D tentatively TRBD1 or TRBD2 (5 bases each). Trimming took off 3 bases at V and 2 bases at J, with 19 bases between the two ends. Germline assignment: CDR1 DFQATT and CDR2 SNEGSKA (reference sequence). The CDR3 is 16 amino acids.

This clonotype was observed many times. This rearrangement joins TRBV29-1 to TRBJ2-1; maybe TRBD2 (5 bases). Per germline, CDR1 SQVTM and CDR2 ANQGSEA. The CDR3 has 13 amino acids. V lost 7 bases, J lost 9 bases, and 19 bases lay in between. CDR3 amino acids: CSALSHLGSEQFF. The CDR3 bases are TGCAGCGCACTCTCTCACCTGGGGAGTGAGCAGTTCTTC.